The sequence of this TCR beta chain was determined in a study of blood T cell repertoires in COVID-19. At the level of the study: The United States, Italy and Spain provided the acute and convalescent COVID-19 samples.

How the authors handled the data: How many nucleated cells were present was estimated from reference gene primer amplification. Produced via immunoSEQ multiplex PCR; TCRdb's table is partial and in-frame only. The DNA gave D and trimming, while V, J and clone size come from that table. The sample shows a few hundred thousand clones, around 83% of them seen only once. The sequenced sample was peripheral blood. This clonotype was sampled from a woman in her 50s with acute or convalescent COVID-19.

The CDR3 reads CASSVTRDYGTDTQYF. The CDR3 DNA reads TGTGCCAGCAGCGTAACCCGGGACTACGGCACAGATACGCAGTATTTT. V and J are TRBV9 and TRBJ2-3, with 7 bases that match TRBD2. Germline lookup yields CDR1 SGDLS and CDR2 YYNGEE. Losses at the gene ends were 1 base for V and 1 base for J; bases not matched to a gene: 6. This CDR3 has 16 residues.